These 25 T cell receptor beta chains originate from one sample sequenced in a study of shared clonotypes between healthy human individuals. The method was immunoSEQ multiplex PCR; TCRdb's version includes in-frame clones alone and lacks a portion of them. The sample contains 600,000 to 750,000 clones, about two thirds of which appear only once. The sample was memory CD4+ T cells sorted from blood. The subset is: CD45RA-negative fraction. The receptors come from a woman younger than 45 in good health.

The chain links TRBV27 to TRBJ1-2; possibly TRBD1 for D (5 bases). Per germline, CDR1 MNHEY and CDR2 SMNVEV (reference sequence). Trimming shortened V by 5 bases and J by 4 bases, and 14 bases separated the two germline ends. The CDR3 loop spans 14 amino acids. CDR3 residues: CASSTYQGTYGYTF. The CDR3, as DNA: TGTGCCAGCAGTACTTATCAGGGCACCTATGGCTACACCTTC.

DNA for the CDR3: TGTGCCAGCAGCCCTCGTCGCGGGGAGGGGAACACTGAAGCTTTCTTT. Amino acids: CASSPRRGEGNTEAFF. V is TRBV7-6 and J is TRBJ1-1; D remains ambiguous. The CDR3 has 16 amino acids. Germline lookup yields CDR1 SGHVS and CDR2 FNYEAQ. V was clipped by 5 bases and J by 1 base, with 17 bases between them.

The chain has TRBV5-1 and TRBJ1-1; 9 bases are shared with TRBD1. CDR3 length: 14 amino acids. V lost 4 bases and J lost 3; bases outside the gene matches: 4. The germline gives CDR1 SGHRS, CDR2 YFSETQ. In DNA form, the CDR3 reads TGCGCCAGCAGCGTGGGACAGGGCGACACTGAAGCTTTCTTT. Protein product: CASSVGQGDTEAFF. Filled out from reference TRBV5-1 and TRBJ1-1, the complete variable domain reads KAGVTQTPRYLIKTRGQQVTLSCSPISGHRSVSWYQQTPGQGLQFLFEYFSETQRNKGNFPGRFSGRQFSNSRSEMNVSTLELGDSALYLCASSVGQGDTEAFFGQGTRLTVV.

The genes are TRBV7-2 and TRBJ1-5; D not resolved. V lost 1 base to trimming and J lost 3 bases, with 10 bases between them. CDR3 size: 15 residues. In germline, CDR1 is SGHTA, CDR2 FQGNSA. The CDR3: CASSLVSHNNQPQHF. The DNA of the CDR3 is TGTGCCAGCAGCTTAGTAAGCCATAACAATCAGCCCCAGCATTTT.

The gene calls are TRBV28 and TRBJ2-1; TRBD2 might be the D (6 bases). Germline CDR1 reads MDHEN; CDR2 reads SYDVKM. Trimming pared 5 bases from V and 0 bases from J, leaving 14 bases between. The CDR3 consists of 16 residues. The CDR3 loop reads CASSAGTSGSYNEQFF. The CDR3, as DNA: TGTGCCAGCAGTGCAGGGACTTCTGGCTCCTACAATGAGCAGTTCTTC.

This clone was counted ten times or more. The genes are TRBV11-2 and TRBJ2-4; 7 positions match TRBD1. The V segment lost 3 bases and the J segment 1 base; nucleotides outside the gene matches: 0. Germline-derived CDR1 and CDR2 are SGHAT and FQNNGV. The CDR3 runs 14 residues. The CDR3 coding sequence is TGTGCCAGCAGCTTGACAGGGGCCAAAAACATTCAGTACTTC. Its protein product is CASSLTGAKNIQYF.

V gene TRBV11-2 combines with J gene TRBJ2-3; 11 nucleotides match TRBD2. CDR3 length: 14 residues. CDR1 is SGHAT, CDR2 FQNNGV, per germline. Trimming took 3 bases from V and 4 from J; bases not matched to a gene: 0. CDR3 sequence (DNA): TGTGCCAGCAGCTTGACTAGCGGGGCAGATACGCAGTATTTT. Residues: CASSLTSGADTQYF.

This sequence joins TRBV28 and TRBJ1-1; 7 nucleotides match TRBD1. Germline trimming cut 3 bases from V and 5 bases from J; bases unmatched to any gene: 15. The germline gives CDR1 MDHEN, CDR2 SYDVKM. This CDR3 contains 17 residues. Written as DNA, the CDR3 is TGTGCCAGCAGTTTTAACGCAGGGGGGCTGGTTGTGACTGAAGCTTTCTTT. This codes for CASSFNAGGLVVTEAFF.

This chain connects TRBV27 to TRBJ1-6, with no clear D. Germline CDR1 MNHEY, CDR2 SMNVEV (reference sequence). This CDR3 is built from 15 residues. Trimming pared 5 bases from V and 0 bases from J, leaving 8 bases between. CDR3: CASSPAGSYNSPLHF. The CDR3 DNA reads as TGTGCCAGCAGTCCCGCCGGCTCCTATAATTCACCCCTCCACTTT.

The chain joins TRBV29-1 to TRBJ1-1; D ambiguous. The CDR3 runs to 13 residues. Per germline, CDR1 SQVTM and CDR2 ANQGSEA. V lost 7 bases and J 5 bases, leaving 17 bases between the germline ends. The DNA of the CDR3 is TGCAGCGCCTCTGGGTCTGGTAAAACTGAAGCTTTCTTT. Amino acid sequence: CSASGSGKTEAFF.

The CDR3 sequence is CASSLKGVKETQYF. As DNA, the CDR3 is TGTGCCAGCAGCTTGAAAGGGGTCAAAGAGACCCAGTACTTC. J is TRBJ2-5 and V is TRBV5-4, with D possibly TRBD1 on 5 matching bases. Trimming pared 1 base from V and 3 bases from J, leaving 10 bases between. Germline-derived CDR1 and CDR2 are SGHNT and YYREEE (reference sequence). There are 14 residues in the CDR3. Variable domain in full (rest from reference TRBV5-4 and TRBJ2-5): ETGVTQSPTHLIKTRGQQVTLRCSSQSGHNTVSWYQQALGQGPQFIFQYYREEENGRGNFPPRFSGLQFPNYSSELNVNALELDDSALYLCASSLKGVKETQYFGPGTRLLVL.

The chain couples TRBV7-2 to TRBJ2-1, with TRBD2 identical over 7 bases. The germline gives CDR1 SGHTA, CDR2 FQGNSA. V shed 5 bases, J shed 13 bases, and the junction held 8 bases outside the gene matches. The CDR3 extends over 12 amino acids. The CDR3 region is CASSPQRDRQFF. The CDR3 bases are TGTGCCAGCAGCCCCCAGCGGGATCGCCAGTTCTTC.

The CDR3 bases are TGTGCCAGCAGCTCTAACCGGGGCCCAGGGAGCACAGATACGCAGTATTTT. Encoded protein: CASSSNRGPGSTDTQYF. The chain has TRBV5-8 and TRBJ2-3; D is tentatively TRBD1 or TRBD2 (5 bases each). V shed 3 bases and J shed 0 bases, with 17 bases lying between them. CDR1 is SGHTS and CDR2 is YDEGEE in the germline V gene. The CDR3 length is 17 residues.

The J gene is TRBJ2-7, the V gene TRBV19; D unresolved. CDR1 and CDR2 from the germline V gene are LNHDA and SQIVND (reference sequence). The CDR3 runs 13 residues. Deletions cut 6 bases from V and 1 base from J, with 10 bases between. The DNA of the CDR3 is TGTGCCAGTAGATCGGGCAGTTCCTACGAGCAGTACTTC. It codes for CASRSGSSYEQYF.

This chain uses TRBV27 with TRBJ2-7; D may correspond to TRBD1 or TRBD2 (5 bases each). The CDR3 is made up of 14 amino acids. V lost 5 bases and J lost 7, with 18 bases in between. CDR1 and CDR2 (germline): MNHEY, SMNVEV (reference sequence). The CDR3 DNA reads as TGTGCCAGCAGTCCTCCGGGACCCCCATGGGAGCAGTACTTC. Protein sequence: CASSPPGPPWEQYF.

V and J are TRBV6-5 and TRBJ1-2, with 12 nucleotides matching TRBD1. V lost 10 bases and J lost 4; bases outside the gene matches: 10. In germline, CDR1 is MNHEY, CDR2 SVGAGI. The CDR3 sequence is 15 residues long. CDR3 in amino acids: CATNPGTGGGYGYTF. The DNA of the CDR3 is TGTGCCACGAACCCCGGGACAGGGGGCGGCTATGGCTACACCTTC.

There are a few counts of this clone. The chain couples TRBV7-9 to TRBJ2-7; D is perhaps TRBD2 (7 bases). This CDR3 is built from 17 residues. Between the trimmed V and J ends, which lost 4 bases and 4 bases, there was a span of 23 bases. Germline values: CDR1 SEHNR, CDR2 FQNEAQ (reference sequence). The CDR3 nucleotides read TGTGCCAGCAGCTGGGGGACCCGCGGGGGCCCTATGTACGAGCAGTACTTC. It yields the protein CASSWGTRGGPMYEQYF. The full variable domain, rest sourced from reference TRBV7-9 and TRBJ2-7, is DTGVSQNPRHKITKRGQNVTFRCDPISEHNRLYWYRQTLGQGPEFLTYFQNEAQLEKSRLLSDRFSAERPKGSFSTLEIQRTEQGDSAMYLCASSWGTRGGPMYEQYFGPGTRLTVT.

The chain uses TRBV28 and TRBJ2-2; 9 bases are shared with TRBD1. Per germline, CDR1 MDHEN and CDR2 SYDVKM. The CDR3 covers 15 residues. V was clipped by 8 bases and J by 1 base; unmatched bases: 5. CDR3 sequence: CASAGTGRNTGELFF. CDR3 sequence (DNA): TGTGCCAGCGCGGGGACAGGGAGGAACACCGGGGAGCTGTTTTTT.

V usage is TRBV6-6 and J usage is TRBJ2-2; TRBD2 aligns across 9 bases. The V gene end was trimmed by 10 bases and the J gene end by 4 bases; junction bases not matched to a gene: 10. CDR3 length: 15 amino acids. Per the germline V gene, CDR1 is MNHNY and CDR2 is SVGAGI (reference sequence). CDR3 sequence: CATLPGLAPTGELFF. CDR3 nucleotide sequence: TGTGCCACACTCCCAGGACTAGCGCCCACCGGGGAGCTGTTTTTT.

This sequence joins TRBV12-2 and TRBJ2-1. TRBV12-2 is marked as a pseudogene. The CDR3 has 14 amino acids. CDR3 sequence: CASRPAEAPHEQFF. The CDR3, as DNA: TGTGCAAGTCGCCCGGCCGAAGCTCCCCATGAGCAGTTCTTC.

V gene TRBV7-2 combines with J gene TRBJ1-6; D gene unclear. The CDR3 spans 13 residues. V was trimmed by 1 base and J by 9 bases, leaving 7 bases between them. CDR1 and CDR2 from the germline V gene are SGHTA and FQGNSA. CDR3 nucleotide sequence: TGTGCCAGCAGCTTAGTCTTACGTTCACCCCTCCACTTT. Translated: CASSLVLRSPLHF.

The chain links TRBV25-1 to TRBJ1-2, with D possibly matching TRBD1 (5 bases). This CDR3 has 13 residues. The ends were cut back, 2 bases at V and 7 bases at J, with 11 bases in the middle. Germline V gene data show CDR1 as MGHDK and CDR2 as SYGVNS. The CDR3 bases are TGTGCCAGCAGTGAACCAGGGAGGTTTGGCTACACCTTC. It specifies CASSEPGRFGYTF.

V is TRBV19 and J is TRBJ2-7; no firm D call. This CDR3 is 14 amino acids long. V was cut by 2 bases and J by 5 bases, with 13 bases left in between. Per the germline V gene, CDR1 is LNHDA and CDR2 is SQIVND (reference sequence). The CDR3 DNA reads TGTGCCAGTAGTATATCTCTCCGGGTCCACGAGCAGTACTTC. Translated, it gives CASSISLRVHEQYF.

This clone turned up a few times. This chain joins TRBV6-6 and TRBJ1-2; D not certain. Germline V gene sequence: CDR1 MNHNY, CDR2 SVGAGI (reference sequence). The CDR3 covers 14 residues. The chain's CDR3 is CATNSMGSGYGYTF. In DNA form, the CDR3 reads TGTGCGACCAACTCAATGGGCTCGGGCTATGGCTACACCTTC.

The rearrangement joins TRBV6-4 to TRBJ1-3; a weak D match, TRBD1 (5 bases). Germline-derived CDR1 and CDR2 are MRHNA and SNTAGT. The length of the CDR3 is 16 residues. V lost 8 bases and J lost 0, with 17 bases in between. CDR3 region: CASGKVYRLSGNTIYF. The CDR3 nucleotides read TGTGCCAGCGGTAAAGTGTACAGGCTCTCTGGAAACACCATATATTTT.